The TCR beta chain described here comes from a study of blood T cell repertoires in COVID-19. Some clones are missing from TCRdb's copy, which holds only in-frame ones; the method was immunoSEQ multiplex PCR. The sample has approximately 330,000 clones, roughly 87% seen once. Germline V CDR1 and CDR2: GTSNPN, SVGIG (reference sequence). The CDR3 loop spans 14 amino acids. V dropped 2 bases and J dropped 3; count of bases not matched to a gene: 4. This chain uses TRBV30 with TRBJ2-3; 8 nucleotides agree with TRBD1. The sample comprised peripheral blood. This receptor was identified in a man aged 30 to 39 with COVID-19, enrolled during active disease. The CDR3 protein is CAWSQGAITDTQYF. DNA for the CDR3: TGTGCCTGGAGTCAGGGGGCTATAACAGATACGCAGTATTTT. Full variable domain (outside the CDR3, taken from reference TRBV30 and TRBJ2-3): SQTIHQWPATLVQPVGSPLSLECTVEGTSNPNLYWYRQAAGRGLQLLFYSVGIGQISSEVPQNLSASRPQDRQFILSSKKLLLSDSGFYLCAWSQGAITDTQYFGPGTRLTVL.